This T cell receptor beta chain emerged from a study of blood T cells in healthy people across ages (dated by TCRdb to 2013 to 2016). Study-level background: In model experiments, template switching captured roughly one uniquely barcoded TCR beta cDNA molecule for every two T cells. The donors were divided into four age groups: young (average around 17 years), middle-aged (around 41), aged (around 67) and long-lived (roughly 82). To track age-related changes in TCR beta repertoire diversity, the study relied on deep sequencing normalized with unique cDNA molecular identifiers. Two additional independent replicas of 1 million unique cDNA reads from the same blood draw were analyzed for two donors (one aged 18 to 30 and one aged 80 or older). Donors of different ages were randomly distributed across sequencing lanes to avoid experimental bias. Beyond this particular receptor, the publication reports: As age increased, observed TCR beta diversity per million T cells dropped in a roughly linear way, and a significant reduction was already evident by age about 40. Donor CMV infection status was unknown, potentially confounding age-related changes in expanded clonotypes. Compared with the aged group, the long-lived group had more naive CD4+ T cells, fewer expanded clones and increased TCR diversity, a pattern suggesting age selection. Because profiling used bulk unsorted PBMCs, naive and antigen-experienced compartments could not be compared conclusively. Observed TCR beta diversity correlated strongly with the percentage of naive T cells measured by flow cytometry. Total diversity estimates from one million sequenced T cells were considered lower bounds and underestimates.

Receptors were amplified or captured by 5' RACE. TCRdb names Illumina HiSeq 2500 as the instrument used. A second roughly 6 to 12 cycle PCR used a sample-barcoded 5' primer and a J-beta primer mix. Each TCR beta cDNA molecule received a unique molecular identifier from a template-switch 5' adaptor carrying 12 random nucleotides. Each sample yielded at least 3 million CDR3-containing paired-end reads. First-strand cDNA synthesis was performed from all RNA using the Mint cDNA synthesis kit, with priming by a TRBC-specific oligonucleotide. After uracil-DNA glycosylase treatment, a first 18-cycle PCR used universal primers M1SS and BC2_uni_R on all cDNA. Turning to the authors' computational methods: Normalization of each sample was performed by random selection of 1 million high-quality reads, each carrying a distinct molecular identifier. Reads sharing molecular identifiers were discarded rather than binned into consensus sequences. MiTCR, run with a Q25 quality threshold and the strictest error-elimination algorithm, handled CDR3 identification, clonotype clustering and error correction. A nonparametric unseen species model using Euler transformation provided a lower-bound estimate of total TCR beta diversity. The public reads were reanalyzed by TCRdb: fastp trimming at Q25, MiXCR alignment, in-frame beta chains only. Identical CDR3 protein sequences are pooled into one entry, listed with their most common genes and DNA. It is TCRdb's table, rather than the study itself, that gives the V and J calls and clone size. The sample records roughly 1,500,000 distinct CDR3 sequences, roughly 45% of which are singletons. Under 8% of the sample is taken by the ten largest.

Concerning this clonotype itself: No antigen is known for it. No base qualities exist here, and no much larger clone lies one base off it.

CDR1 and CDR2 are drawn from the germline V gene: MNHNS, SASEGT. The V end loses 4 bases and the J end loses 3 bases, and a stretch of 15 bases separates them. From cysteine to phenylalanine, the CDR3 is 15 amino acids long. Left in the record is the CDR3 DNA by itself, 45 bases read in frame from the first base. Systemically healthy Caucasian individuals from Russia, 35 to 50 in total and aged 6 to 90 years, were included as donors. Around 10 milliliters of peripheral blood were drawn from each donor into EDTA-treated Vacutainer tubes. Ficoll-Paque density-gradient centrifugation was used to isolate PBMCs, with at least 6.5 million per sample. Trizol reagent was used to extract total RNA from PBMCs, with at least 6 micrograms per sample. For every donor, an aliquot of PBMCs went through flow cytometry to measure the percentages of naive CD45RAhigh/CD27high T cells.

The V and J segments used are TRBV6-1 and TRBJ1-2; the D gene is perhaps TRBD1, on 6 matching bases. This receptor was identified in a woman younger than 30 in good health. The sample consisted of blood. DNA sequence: TGTGCCAGCAGTGTTTCAGGGGTTCCGGACTATGGCTACACCTTC. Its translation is CASSVSGVPDYGYTF.